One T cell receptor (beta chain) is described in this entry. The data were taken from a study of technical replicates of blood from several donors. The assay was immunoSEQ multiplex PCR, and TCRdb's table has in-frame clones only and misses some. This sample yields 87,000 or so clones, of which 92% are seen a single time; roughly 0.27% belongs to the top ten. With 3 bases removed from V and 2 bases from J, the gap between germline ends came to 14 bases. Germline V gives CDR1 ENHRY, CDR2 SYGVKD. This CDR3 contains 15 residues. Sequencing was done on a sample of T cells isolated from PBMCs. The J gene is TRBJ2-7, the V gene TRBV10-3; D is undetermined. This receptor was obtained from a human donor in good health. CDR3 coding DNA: TGTGCCATCAGTGAACCCTGGCCAGGTCCCTACGAGCAGTACTTC. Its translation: CAISEPWPGPYEQYF.